The source of this T cell receptor (beta chain) is a study of human T cells and chemical hapten exposure. Study overall: Donors were sensitized with 2% DPC on the upper inner arm. Weekly administration of diphenylcyclopropenone to the scalp of patients continued throughout the approximately 26-week study. Study-wide results and limits: The study found expanded TCRs formed significantly more large CDR3 similarity clusters than controls.

The study used a library that attached unique molecular identifiers to individual cDNA molecules. TCRdb ran MiXCR on the RACE reads and lists one entry per CDR3 protein. The sample yields some 57,000 distinct CDR3 sequences, roughly 9% seen once. This CDR3 spans 16 amino acids. Looked up from germline, CDR1 is SNHLY and CDR2 is FYNNEI. V was clipped by 5 bases and J by 1 base; unmatched bases: 10. This clonotype was seen more than once but under ten times. Its antigen is not known. As to time point: pre-sensitization, week 0. Treatment noted: therapeutic diphenylcyclopropenone sensitization with weekly scalp DPC. Total RNA came from unfractionated whole blood.

This clonotype was obtained from a woman in her 30s with alopecia areata. Some clones in this sample may be carry-over from other donors' samples. The sample here was whole blood, taken in connection with sensitization to the hapten diphenylcyclopropenone (DPC). This chain uses TRBV2 with TRBJ2-5; 7 nucleotides line up with TRBD2. The CDR3 DNA sequence: TGTGCCAGCAGTCAGCGGGAAGGCAGCCGCCAAGAGACCCAGTACTTC. It codes for CASSQREGSRQETQYF. Full variable domain (outside the CDR3, taken from reference TRBV2 and TRBJ2-5): EPEVTQTPSHQVTQMGQEVILRCVPISNHLYFYWYRQILGQKVEFLVSFYNNEISEKSEIFDDQFSVERPDGSNFTLKIRSTKLEDSAMYFCASSQREGSRQETQYFGPGTRLLVL.